This is a list of T cell receptor beta chains from one sample in a study of T cell changes during pregnancy in multiple sclerosis. TCRdb's copy holds only in-frame clones and misses some; the assay was immunoSEQ multiplex PCR. The sample lists over 65,000 clones, approximately 94% occurring once. Material: peripheral blood, obtained in the third trimester of pregnancy. The source is a female donor with multiple sclerosis, enrolled in a pregnancy study. The CDR3 runs from the conserved cysteine through the conserved F or W. The D gene is left open where the match is weak. Clone size, where shown, is once, few, many, or a class for clones that have expanded.

>14|-|TRBV6-6|-|TRBJ1-5
TGTGCCAGCAGCCGTCAGAATAGCAATCAGCCCCAGCATTTT
CASSRQNSNQPQHF
>16|TRBD1|TRBV6-6|-|TRBJ1-1
TGTGCCAGCAACTGGGGGGCAGGGGGCGGAAGCACTGAAGCTTTCTTT
CASNWGAGGGSTEAFF
>13|-|TRBV5-6|-|TRBJ2-1
TGTGCCAGCAGCTCACGGGGGGCAAATGAGCAGTTCTTC
CASSSRGANEQFF
>13|-|TRBV5-1|once|TRBJ2-1
TGCGCCAGCAGGGGCAGCACCTACAATGAGCAGTTCTTC
CASRGSTYNEQFF
>15|TRBD1|TRBV15|-|TRBJ1-4
TGTGCCACCAGCAGACCACAGGGGGCCAGTGAAAAACTGTTTTTT
CATSRPQGASEKLFF
>16|-|TRBV5-6|-|TRBJ1-6
TGTGCCAGCAGCTTGGGTCAACAGGTGTTCAATTCACCCCTCCACTTT
CASSLGQQVFNSPLHF
>16|-|TRBV27|-|TRBJ1-2
TGTGCCAGCAGTATGCTTCAGGCCCCCCCCACTAGTGGCTACACCTTC
CASSMLQAPPTSGYTF
>15|-|TRBV4-1|once|TRBJ2-7
TGCGCCAGCAGCCAAGATATGACCGACACCTACGAGCAGTACTTC
CASSQDMTDTYEQYF
>13|-|TRBV6-1|-|TRBJ2-3
TGTGCCGCGAGAACGGGGATTTTAGATACGCAGTATTTT
CAARTGILDTQYF
>15|-|TRBV10-3|-|TRBJ2-5
TGTGCCATCAGTGGGTCAAGGGGGATCCAAGAGACCCAGTACTTC
CAISGSRGIQETQYF
>14|-|TRBV11-1|-|TRBJ1-1
TGTGCCAGCAGCCAATGGCGGGGGTCGACTGAAGCTTTCTTT
CASSQWRGSTEAFF
>16|TRBD1|TRBV2|-|TRBJ2-2
TGTGCCAGTCGTCAGGGGGCAGGGGCGAACACCGGGGAGCTGTTTTTT
CASRQGAGANTGELFF
>13|-|TRBV5-1|-|TRBJ2-7
TGCGCCAGCAGCTTGGGCGGGGGCGGCGAGCAGTACTTC
CASSLGGGGEQYF
>17|-|TRBV6-1|-|TRBJ2-3
TGTGCCAGCAGTGAAAGTGGGGAAATAGGACAAACAGATACGCAGTATTTT
CASSESGEIGQTDTQYF
>14|TRBD1|TRBV9|once|TRBJ1-5
TGTGCCAGCAGCGAGGGGGCTACAGGGCAGCCCCAGCATTTT
CASSEGATGQPQHF
>15|-|TRBV14|-|TRBJ1-1
TGTGCCAGCAGCCAGGGGGCGAGGACGAACACTGAAGCTTTCTTT
CASSQGARTNTEAFF
>12|-|TRBV5-1|-|TRBJ1-1
TGCGCCAGCAGCCCCAGGCCCGCTGAAGCTTTCTTT
CASSPRPAEAFF
>13|-|TRBV19|once|TRBJ1-2
TGTGCCAGTAGTATTGGGCTGACCTATGGCTACACCTTC
CASSIGLTYGYTF
>16|-|TRBV7-2|-|TRBJ1-1
TGTGCCAGCAGCTCCCCCGATTGGCAGGGTGACACTGAAGCTTTCTTT
CASSSPDWQGDTEAFF
>15|TRBD1|TRBV5-1|-|TRBJ1-1
TGCGCCAGCAGCTTATCTACAGGGGGAAAAGGAGAAGCTTTCTTT
CASSLSTGGKGEAFF
>14|TRBD1|TRBV6-4|-|TRBJ1-6
TGTGCCAGCAGTGCGACAACAGGGGGCTCACCCCTCCACTTT
CASSATTGGSPLHF
>16|TRBD2|TRBV9|once|TRBJ2-3
TGTGCCAGCAGCGGATTTAGCGGGGGGGCTGGAGATACGCAGTATTTT
CASSGFSGGAGDTQYF
>14|-|TRBV7-9|-|TRBJ1-6
TGTGCCACCACTCCCTCGACTGGTAATTCACCCCTCCACTTT
CATTPSTGNSPLHF
>14|-|TRBV7-2|-|TRBJ1-5
TGTGCCAGCAGCCCACTTTCGGAGGGTCAGCCCCAGCATTTT
CASSPLSEGQPQHF
>14|TRBD1|TRBV29-1|-|TRBJ2-5
TGCAGCACCAGGGACAGGGAGTCGGGGGAGACCCAGTACTTC
CSTRDRESGETQYF
>13|-|TRBV10-3|-|TRBJ2-1
TGTGCCATCAGTGAGCCGGGGGACAATGAGCAGTTCTTC
CAISEPGDNEQFF
>17|TRBD2|TRBV19|-|TRBJ2-2
TGTGCCAGTAGTAAGGCGGGGGGGACAATTTACACCGGGGAGCTGTTTTTT
CASSKAGGTIYTGELFF
>15|-|TRBV5-1|few|TRBJ2-3
TGCGCCAGCAGCCCTATAGGAGGGAGGACAGATACGCAGTATTTT
CASSPIGGRTDTQYF
>14|TRBD1|TRBV27|-|TRBJ2-1
TGTGCCAGCAGTTTGTTGGGACAGTACAATGAGCAGTTCTTC
CASSLLGQYNEQFF